This TCR beta chain was sequenced during a study of cytomegalovirus exposure and HLA in healthy donors. J gave up 1 base and V 5 bases, and 4 bases lay outside the gene matches. The germline gives CDR1 SGHRS, CDR2 YFSETQ. There are 14 residues in the CDR3. This clone appeared a few times. 60 Vbeta and 13 Jbeta primers were used in PCR. Clones were sequenced by immunoSEQ multiplex PCR, and TCRdb holds only the in-frame ones, with some missing. The table has around 200,000 clones, about 70% seen once. The clonotype was recovered from a man between 35 and 55 years old in good health and CMV-seropositive. The sample consisted of PBMCs. This chain uses TRBV5-1 with TRBJ1-1; TRBD1 matches at 8 bases. The CDR3 coding sequence is TGCGCCAGCAGTCCGGGACAGGAGAACACTGAAGCTTTCTTT. This translates into CASSPGQENTEAFF.